The 9 T cell receptor beta chains given below trace back to one sample, sequenced in a study of CD8+ T cells in alopecia areata. It was cDNA, reverse transcribed from extracted RNA, that served as the sequencing template. Clones were sequenced by immunoSEQ multiplex PCR, and TCRdb holds only the in-frame ones, with some missing. The repertoire holds almost 250,000 clones, with around two thirds as singletons. Sequences were derived from CD4+ T cells sorted from blood, sampled at week 0. Source of these receptors: a human donor with alopecia areata.

The chain combines TRBV7-6 with TRBJ2-1; tentatively, D is TRBD2 (5 bases). V lost 6 bases and J lost 8, with 11 bases in between. The V gene's germline CDR1 is SGHVS and CDR2 FNYEAQ. This CDR3 has 12 amino acids. The CDR3 nucleotides are TGTGCCAGCAGTCCAAGCGGCGATGAGCAGTTCTTC. Its translation is CASSPSGDEQFF.

The chain uses TRBV2 and TRBJ2-7; no clear D. This CDR3 spans 11 amino acids. Germline V gene data show CDR1 as SNHLY and CDR2 as FYNNEI. Trimming removed 5 bases from V and 6 bases from J, with 8 bases in between. The CDR3 region is CASSQYTEQYF. CDR3 DNA sequence: TGTGCCAGCAGTCAATACACCGAGCAGTACTTC.

This clone showed up just a few times. CDR3 loop: CSVEGQAYEQYF. The DNA of the CDR3 is TGCAGCGTTGAGGGACAGGCCTACGAGCAGTACTTC. V usage is TRBV29-1 and J usage is TRBJ2-7; 8 bases match TRBD1. The CDR3 is 12 residues long. V shed 3 bases and J 2 bases; nucleotides not matched to a gene: 0. CDR1 SQVTM and CDR2 ANQGSEA come from the germline V gene.

This clone was found a few times. The chain joins TRBV29-1 to TRBJ2-5; no reliable D call. The CDR3 spans 11 residues. V was shortened by 4 bases and J by 6 bases, with 9 bases between the two germline ends. Germline assignment: CDR1 SQVTM and CDR2 ANQGSEA. The CDR3 nucleotides are TGCAGCGTTGGCCCCTCTCAGACCCAGTACTTC. Protein: CSVGPSQTQYF.

The gene calls are TRBV4-2 and TRBJ2-7, with 11 bases lining up with TRBD1. The CDR3 extends over 14 amino acids. The germline V gene encodes CDR1 LGHNA and CDR2 YNFKEQ. The ends lost 4 bases at V and 2 bases at J; junction bases unmatched: 1. CDR3 amino acids: CASSPGQGAYEQYF. Written as DNA, the CDR3 is TGTGCCAGCAGCCCGGGACAGGGGGCCTACGAGCAGTACTTC.

V usage is TRBV5-6 and J usage is TRBJ2-7, with D perhaps matching TRBD1 (5 bases). Germline V gene sequence: CDR1 SGHDT, CDR2 YYEEEE. The CDR3 runs to 15 residues. V was cut by 3 bases and J by 7 bases, with 20 bases left in between. The CDR3 is CASSYLWTSASEQYF. CDR3 in DNA: TGTGCCAGCAGCTATTTGTGGACATCCGCATCGGAGCAGTACTTC.

This clone was counted a few times. This CDR3 reads CSVWGGDTQYF. CDR3 nucleotide sequence: TGCAGTGTATGGGGGGGGGATACGCAGTATTTT. The chain carries TRBV20-1 and TRBJ2-3; TRBD2 matches 7 bases. The CDR3 loop spans 11 amino acids. Germline V lookup: CDR1 DFQATT, CDR2 SNEGSKA (reference sequence). The junction had 4 bases not matched to a gene; V was cut back by 7 bases and J by 6 bases.

A few counts support this clone. The chain uses TRBV29-1 and TRBJ2-2; D call uncertain. Germline lookup yields CDR1 SQVTM and CDR2 ANQGSEA. The CDR3 covers 14 residues. Trimming stripped 4 bases from V and 3 bases from J, with 12 bases between. The CDR3 sequence: CSVVSRTDTGELFF. CDR3 coding DNA: TGCAGCGTTGTTTCTCGCACTGACACCGGGGAGCTGTTTTTT.

This rearrangement joins TRBV15 to TRBJ2-5; D ambiguous. Trimming cost V 8 bases and J 1 base, with 17 bases left between them. Germline V gives CDR1 LNHNV, CDR2 YYDKDF (reference sequence). CDR3 length: 15 residues. Here the CDR3 reads CATRNYGQSQETQYF. CDR3 coding DNA: TGTGCCACCCGGAATTATGGGCAAAGCCAAGAGACCCAGTACTTC.